Each of the 23 T cell receptor beta chains below was sequenced from the same sample in a study of molecular identifiers for immune sequencing clone quantification. Each CDR3 protein gets one entry after TCRdb re-called the PCR reads with MiXCR. The table lists nearly 650,000 distinct CDR3 sequences, about 25% of them singletons. Sequenced input: naive CD8+ T cells from blood, with Jurkat cell RNA spiked in. Sample subset: FACS-sorted CD8+CD4-CCR7+CD45RA+ naive T cells. The source is a human donor in good health. Some libraries in this study had Jurkat cell RNA spiked in.

This chain connects TRBV20-1 to TRBJ2-1; D possibly corresponds to TRBD2 (6 bases). CDR1 is DFQATT, CDR2 SNEGSKA, per germline (reference sequence). Trimming shortened V by 3 bases and J by 7 bases, and 13 bases separated the two germline ends. CDR3 size: 13 residues. The CDR3 reads CSARTGVWNEQFF. CDR3 in DNA: TGCAGTGCTAGGACGGGAGTTTGGAATGAGCAGTTCTTC.

This clonotype was picked up many times. The J gene is TRBJ1-6, the V gene TRBV29-1, with 11 bases that match TRBD1. Germline CDR1 and CDR2: SQVTM and ANQGSEA. CDR3 length: 13 residues. V lost 7 bases and J lost 10; bases outside the gene matches: 6. The CDR3 is CSARTGGGSPLHF. The DNA for the CDR3 is TGCAGCGCCCGGACAGGGGGCGGATCACCCCTCCACTTT.

As for this clonotype: This may be a read error: a much more frequent sequence differs by one nucleotide. The gene calls are TRBV5-3 and TRBJ1-5, with 9 positions matching TRBD1. TRBV5-3 is an ORF, with its function uncertain. This CDR3 region has 14 residues. Germline trimming cut 10 bases from V and 6 bases from J; bases unmatched to any gene: 11. The CDR3, as DNA: TGTGCCGGTCAGCCAGGGACAGGGCTTCAGCCCCAGCATTTT. Amino acids: CAGQPGTGLQPQHF.

This clonotype was picked up one time. V gene TRBV29-1 combines with J gene TRBJ1-2, with a possible D match to TRBD1 (5 bases). The length of the CDR3 is 13 residues. V lost 2 bases and J 6 bases, leaving 13 bases between the germline ends. CDR1 SQVTM and CDR2 ANQGSEA come from the germline V gene. The CDR3 DNA reads as TGCAGCGTTGAAAGACAGAATGACAATGGCTACACCTTC. Translated: CSVERQNDNGYTF.

Many counts were recorded for this clonotype. The chain has TRBV10-3 and TRBJ2-3; 10 positions match TRBD1. This CDR3 has 16 residues. V trimming: 0 bases; J trimming: 3 bases; junction bases outside the gene matches: 3. The germline CDR1 and CDR2 sequences are ENHRY and SYGVKD. As DNA, the CDR3 is TGTGCCATCAGTGAGTCGAAGGGACAGGGGACAGATACGCAGTATTTT. The encoded protein is CAISESKGQGTDTQYF.

Ten or more counts support this clonotype. The gene calls are TRBV4-3 and TRBJ2-3, with a possible D match to TRBD2 (6 bases). There are 16 residues in the CDR3. Trimming took 0 bases from V and 5 from J, leaving 15 bases between them. Germline assignment: CDR1 LGHNA and CDR2 YSLEER. Written as DNA, the CDR3 is TGCGCCAGCAGCCAAGATCGGCTAGCGAGGGGAGATACGCAGTATTTT. Protein sequence: CASSQDRLARGDTQYF.

This sequence joins TRBV12-5 and TRBJ2-2; 15 bases align to TRBD2. Germline V lookup: CDR1 LGHNT, CDR2 FRNRAP. CDR3 length equals 16 residues. Trimming took 3 bases from V and 7 from J; bases not matched to a gene: 3. CDR3 DNA sequence: TGTGCTAGTGGTTTCGGGACTAGCGGGAGGAGCGGGGAGCTGTTTTTT. This encodes CASGFGTSGRSGELFF.

Only a few counts were recorded for this clonotype. The V and J genes are TRBV19 and TRBJ2-7; D remains unclear. The germline V gene encodes CDR1 LNHDA and CDR2 SQIVND (reference sequence). The V gene lost 1 base and the J gene lost 6 bases, with 13 bases spanning the gap. CDR3 length: 14 residues. The CDR3 sequence: CASSIVGSAFEQYF. The CDR3 DNA sequence: TGTGCCAGTAGTATAGTAGGGTCCGCCTTCGAGCAGTACTTC. The full variable domain, with the rest looked up from reference TRBV19 and TRBJ2-7, is DGGITQSPKYLFRKEGQNVTLSCEQNLNHDAMYWYRQDPGQGLRLIYYSQIVNDFQKGDIAEGYSVSREKKESFPLTVTSAQKNPTAFYLCASSIVGSAFEQYFGPGTRLTVT.

The sample holds a few counts of this clonotype. The chain links TRBV29-1 to TRBJ2-1; 12 bases are a match to TRBD2. Germline CDR1 is SQVTM and CDR2 is ANQGSEA. Trimming removed 8 bases from V and 8 bases from J; junction bases left unmatched: 10. The CDR3 is 14 residues long. CDR3 protein: CSTSGTSGFDEQFF. The DNA of the CDR3 is TGCAGCACCTCCGGGACTAGCGGGTTTGATGAGCAGTTCTTC.

A word on this clonotype: One end of the junction is discordant with germline, which a read error may explain. V is TRBV5-4 and J is TRBJ2-7; the D gene is possibly TRBD2 (6 bases). The length of the CDR3 is 14 residues. The germline gives CDR1 SGHNT, CDR2 YYREEE (reference sequence). The CDR3 region has the DNA TGTCCCAGCAGCTTGGGACTCGCACCCTACGAGCAGTACTTC. Translating gives CPSSLGLAPYEQYF.

On this clonotype itself: Mismatch with germline at one junction end may stem from a read error. The genes are TRBV7-9 and TRBJ1-4, with TRBD1 as a possible D gene (5 bases). The CDR3 loop spans 15 amino acids. Germline values: CDR1 SEHNR, CDR2 FQNEAQ (reference sequence). The CDR3 reads CASSRPDREDEKPFF. As DNA, the CDR3 is TGTGCCAGCAGTCGTCCTGACAGAGAGGATGAAAAACCGTTTTTT.

This chain connects TRBV19 to TRBJ2-2; 7 bases match TRBD2. J gave up 3 bases and V 6 bases, and 19 bases lay outside the gene matches. There are 19 residues in the CDR3. Germline V lookup: CDR1 LNHDA, CDR2 SQIVND (reference sequence). The CDR3 region has the DNA TGTGCCAGTAGCAGCGGTTGGGTTTCGGGGGGATACGACACCGGGGAGCTGTTTTTT. This sequence encodes CASSSGWVSGGYDTGELFF.

CDR3 bases: TGTGCCAGTAGTTTCGCGGACACGGATGAGCAGTTCTTC. Its translation is CASSFADTDEQFF. V gene TRBV19 combines with J gene TRBJ2-1; tentative D call: TRBD1 (5 bases). Trimming removed 5 bases from V and 8 bases from J, with 13 bases in between. CDR3 size: 13 residues. The germline gives CDR1 LNHDA, CDR2 SQIVND (reference sequence).

This clonotype occurred a few times. The rearrangement joins TRBV27 to TRBJ1-2, with no clear D. The CDR3 has 15 amino acids. CDR1 MNHEY and CDR2 SMNVEV come from the germline V gene (reference sequence). V was trimmed by 2 bases and J by 4 bases, leaving 14 bases between them. In DNA, the CDR3 is TGTGCCAGCAGTTTAAGGGCCACAAGCGTCTATGGCTACACCTTC. This sequence encodes CASSLRATSVYGYTF.

This clonotype was seen at least ten times. The rearrangement uses TRBV7-9 and TRBJ2-5; D ambiguous. CDR1 and CDR2 from the germline V gene are SEHNR and FQNEAQ (reference sequence). This CDR3 contains 13 residues. V dropped 2 bases and J dropped 0 bases, with 4 bases sitting between them. CDR3 sequence (DNA): TGTGCCAGCAGCTTAAGGTACCAAGAGACCCAGTACTTC. It yields the protein CASSLRYQETQYF.

This clonotype was seen at least ten times. The chain employs TRBV20-1 and TRBJ2-7; D is ambiguous. Germline assignment: CDR1 DFQATT and CDR2 SNEGSKA (reference sequence). Trimming pared 0 bases from V and 4 bases from J, leaving 7 bases between. This CDR3 has 12 amino acids. CDR3 region: CSARELKYEQYF. CDR3 coding DNA: TGCAGTGCTAGAGAACTTAAGTACGAGCAGTACTTC.

On this clonotype: A much larger clone differs from this one at a single base, so this may be a read error. The rearrangement joins TRBV30 to TRBJ1-1; no clear D. The CDR3 consists of 12 residues. The germline CDR1 and CDR2 sequences are GTSNPN and SVGIG (reference sequence). Trimming left V 1 base short and J 6 bases short, with 9 bases between. The CDR3 is CAWSGETPEAFF. CDR3 coding DNA: TGTGCCTGGAGTGGTGAAACCCCTGAAGCTTTCTTT.

With respect to this clonotype: One end of the junction fails to match germline, which may point to a read error. The chain links TRBV29-1 to TRBJ2-1, with 9 bases matching TRBD2. The V gene's germline CDR1 is SQVTM and CDR2 ANQGSEA. The CDR3 sequence is 15 residues long. The CDR3 reads CSVRGGGRARVEQLF. CDR3 nucleotide sequence: TGCAGCGTTAGAGGAGGCGGGAGGGCCAGGGTTGAGCAGCTCTTC.

This clonotype was seen more than once but under ten times. Given a much more abundant clone one base away, this may be a read error. The chain recombines TRBV7-2 with TRBJ1-5; D unresolved. Germline V gene sequence: CDR1 SGHTA, CDR2 FQGNSA. The CDR3 contains 15 residues. CDR3 sequence: CASSVASMGNQPQHF. CDR3 bases: TGTGCCAGCAGCGTAGCATCAATGGGCAATCAGCCCCAGCATTTT.

A remark on this clonotype: At one end the junction does not follow the germline gene, possibly because of a read error. The chain combines TRBV6-5 with TRBJ2-3, with 9 bases matching TRBD2. Germline CDR1 is MNHEY and CDR2 is SVGAGI. The CDR3 spans 16 residues. CDR3 protein: CASSYFSGGLTDTRYF. The DNA of the CDR3 is TGTGCCAGCAGTTATTTTAGCGGGGGTCTTACAGATACGCGGTATTTT.

V is TRBV2 and J is TRBJ2-2, with 10 bases identical to TRBD1. The trim removed 3 bases at V and 7 bases at J, leaving 5 bases unmatched. The CDR3 has 15 amino acids. CDR1 and CDR2 from the germline V gene are SNHLY and FYNNEI. DNA for the CDR3: TGTGCCAGCAGTGATCGACAGGGGGCAATCGGGGAGCTGTTTTTT. Amino acid sequence: CASSDRQGAIGELFF.

CDR3 sequence: CASSLLRASTTNEKLFF. For the CDR3, the DNA is TGTGCCAGCAGCCTCCTGAGGGCCTCTACAACTAATGAAAAACTGTTTTTT. The chain couples TRBV7-6 to TRBJ1-4; D unclear. Germline V gene data show CDR1 as SGHVS and CDR2 as FNYEAQ. V gave up 5 bases and J gave up 0 bases, with 16 bases separating them. This CDR3 contains 17 residues.

This clonotype has at least ten counts. The chain employs TRBV28 and TRBJ1-5; D unresolved. Germline CDR1 is MDHEN and CDR2 is SYDVKM. The CDR3 runs 12 residues. The V end was cut by 8 bases, the J end by 3 bases, with 8 bases between. In nucleotides, the CDR3 is TGTGCCAGCGGTCCTAACAATCAGCCCCAGCATTTT. Translated, it gives CASGPNNQPQHF.